A selection of T cell receptor beta chains follows, all from one sample in a study of beta chain features in type 1 diabetes. Profiling relied on immunoSEQ multiplex PCR, and the TCRdb table lists in-frame clones only, not all of them. The profile shows hundreds of thousands of clones, under 15% of them singletons. The material sequenced was naive CD4+ T cells from blood. These receptors were taken from a man aged 18 to 29 with type 1 diabetes. The CDR3 runs from the conserved cysteine through the conserved F or W. A D gene is named only where the DNA matches it firmly. The size entry is marked missing in some rows and otherwise reads once, few, many or a size class.

v_gene: TRBV7-9
d_gene: -
j_gene: TRBJ1-2
abundance: -
CDR3nt: TGTGCCAGCAGCTTAGCCTTTGACATTTGGGGATACTACACCTTC
CDR3aa: CASSLAFDIWGYYTF

v_gene: TRBV7-9
d_gene: -
j_gene: TRBJ1-2
abundance: few
CDR3nt: TGTGCCAGCAGCGCCCTCGCCCCCAGGGTTGGCTACACCTTC
CDR3aa: CASSALAPRVGYTF

v_gene: TRBV6-4
d_gene: TRBD2
j_gene: TRBJ2-3
abundance: -
CDR3nt: TGTGCCAGCAGAGATAGCGGGGGCTCCACAGATACGCAGTATTTT
CDR3aa: CASRDSGGSTDTQYF

v_gene: TRBV27
d_gene: TRBD1
j_gene: TRBJ1-5
abundance: -
CDR3nt: TGTGCCAGCAGTTTATCGGGGACAGGGTATCAGCCCCAGCATTTT
CDR3aa: CASSLSGTGYQPQHF

v_gene: TRBV19
d_gene: TRBD1
j_gene: TRBJ1-5
abundance: -
CDR3nt: TGTGCCAGTAGTCCTCCCGGGACAGGGGCGGGCAATCAGCCCCAGCATTTT
CDR3aa: CASSPPGTGAGNQPQHF

v_gene: TRBV2
d_gene: -
j_gene: TRBJ1-1
abundance: -
CDR3nt: TGTGCCAGCAGTCCCGAGACAGCTATGAACACTGAAGCTTTCTTT
CDR3aa: CASSPETAMNTEAFF

v_gene: TRBV7-9
d_gene: -
j_gene: TRBJ2-1
abundance: -
CDR3nt: TGTGCCAGCAGCTTAGATTCGGCATACAATGAGCAGTTCTTC
CDR3aa: CASSLDSAYNEQFF

v_gene: TRBV5-1
d_gene: TRBD1
j_gene: TRBJ1-1
abundance: few
CDR3nt: TGCGCCAGCACCCCCGGACAGGGAGCTCCGAACACTGAAGCTTTCTTT
CDR3aa: CASTPGQGAPNTEAFF

v_gene: TRBV30
d_gene: TRBD1
j_gene: TRBJ2-7
abundance: -
CDR3nt: TGTGCCTGGAGCCTCGGACAGGGGGTATCCTACGAGCAGTACTTC
CDR3aa: CAWSLGQGVSYEQYF

v_gene: TRBV2
d_gene: -
j_gene: TRBJ2-3
abundance: few
CDR3nt: TGTGCCAGCAGGGAGAACGGAGATACGCAGTATTTT
CDR3aa: CASRENGDTQYF

v_gene: TRBV19
d_gene: -
j_gene: TRBJ2-1
abundance: -
CDR3nt: TGTGCCAGTAGTGCGGCTAGCTATGAGCAGTTCTTC
CDR3aa: CASSAASYEQFF

v_gene: TRBV6-5
d_gene: -
j_gene: TRBJ1-1
abundance: few
CDR3nt: TGTGCCAGCAGTTACTCGGGGCGTAGCGCTGAAGCTTTCTTT
CDR3aa: CASSYSGRSAEAFF

v_gene: TRBV30
d_gene: -
j_gene: TRBJ2-2
abundance: few
CDR3nt: TGTGCCTGGAGTGTACAGTCTAGGGCGGGGGAGCTGTTTTTT
CDR3aa: CAWSVQSRAGELFF

v_gene: TRBV7-2
d_gene: TRBD1
j_gene: TRBJ2-7
abundance: -
CDR3nt: TGTGCCAGCGGACAACAGGGGGCTTACGAGCAGTACTTC
CDR3aa: CASGQQGAYEQYF

v_gene: TRBV15
d_gene: -
j_gene: TRBJ1-2
abundance: -
CDR3nt: TGTGCCACCAGGTCCGGGGGGGGCGCAGTCTATGGCTACACCTTC
CDR3aa: CATRSGGGAVYGYTF

v_gene: TRBV2
d_gene: -
j_gene: TRBJ2-7
abundance: -
CDR3nt: TGTGCCAGCAGAGAAACAGGTCCCTACGAGCAGTACTTC
CDR3aa: CASRETGPYEQYF